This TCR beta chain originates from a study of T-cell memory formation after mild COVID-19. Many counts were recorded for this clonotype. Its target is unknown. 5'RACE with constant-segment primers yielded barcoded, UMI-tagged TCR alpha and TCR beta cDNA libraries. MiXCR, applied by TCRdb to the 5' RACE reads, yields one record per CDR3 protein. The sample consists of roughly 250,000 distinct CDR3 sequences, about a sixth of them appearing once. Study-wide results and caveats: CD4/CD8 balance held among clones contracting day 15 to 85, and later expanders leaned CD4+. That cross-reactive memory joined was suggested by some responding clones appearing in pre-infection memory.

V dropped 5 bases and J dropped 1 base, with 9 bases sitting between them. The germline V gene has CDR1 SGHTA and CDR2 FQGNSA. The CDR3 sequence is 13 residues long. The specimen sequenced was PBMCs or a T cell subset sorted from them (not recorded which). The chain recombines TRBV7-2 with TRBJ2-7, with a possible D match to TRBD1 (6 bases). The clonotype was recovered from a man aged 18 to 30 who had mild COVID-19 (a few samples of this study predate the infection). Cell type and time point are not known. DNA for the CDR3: TGTGCCAGCAGCCCGACAGGTTCCTACGAGCAGTACGTC. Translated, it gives CASSPTGSYEQYV.